Listed below are T cell receptor beta chains from one sample, sequenced in a study of blood T cell repertoires in COVID-19. Profiling relied on immunoSEQ multiplex PCR, and the TCRdb table lists in-frame clones only, not all of them. The data contain around 200,000 clones, about 83% of them singletons. Sequenced input: peripheral blood. The receptors stem from a man aged 55 to 70 who had recovered from COVID-19. CDR3s include the opening cysteine and the closing phenylalanine or tryptophan. D genes are given only for firm matches. The size of a clone is reported for some rows only, either as once, few or many, or as a class for expanded clones.

V gene: TRBV7-3
clone size: NA
D gene: TRBD1
J gene: TRBJ2-7
CDR3 DNA: TGTGCCAGCAGCATCGGGACAGGGGCTTCCTACGAGCAGTACTTC
CDR3 protein: CASSIGTGASYEQYF

V gene: TRBV6-5
clone size: NA
D gene: NA
J gene: TRBJ1-2
CDR3 DNA: TGTGCCACCAAGGAGGGCTATGGCTACACCTTC
CDR3 protein: CATKEGYGYTF

V gene: TRBV30
clone size: NA
D gene: NA
J gene: TRBJ1-1
CDR3 DNA: TGTGCCTGGAGTAGAGGGCCGAACACTGAAGCTTTCTTT
CDR3 protein: CAWSRGPNTEAFF

V gene: TRBV5-4
clone size: NA
D gene: TRBD2
J gene: TRBJ2-3
CDR3 DNA: TGTGCCAGCAGCTTGGATGCTAGCGGTGTTAATACGCAGTATTTT
CDR3 protein: CASSLDASGVNTQYF

V gene: TRBV25-1
clone size: NA
D gene: TRBD1
J gene: TRBJ2-5
CDR3 DNA: TGTGCCAGCAGTGAACAGGGGGCGCGGGAGACCCAGTACTTC
CDR3 protein: CASSEQGARETQYF

V gene: TRBV7-8
clone size: NA
D gene: TRBD1
J gene: TRBJ1-1
CDR3 DNA: TGTGCCAGCAGCTTAGCAGCCTCCGGGACAGGGGGAGAAGCTTTCTTT
CDR3 protein: CASSLAASGTGGEAFF

V gene: TRBV25-1
clone size: NA
D gene: NA
J gene: TRBJ2-1
CDR3 DNA: TGTGCCACCCGGGGGGCAGGTCCGGTCAATGAGCAGTTCTTC
CDR3 protein: CATRGAGPVNEQFF

V gene: TRBV27
clone size: NA
D gene: NA
J gene: TRBJ2-3
CDR3 DNA: TGTGCCAGCAGTCCCCGGGGTAGCAGATCTTTCACAGATACGCAGTATTTT
CDR3 protein: CASSPRGSRSFTDTQYF

V gene: TRBV5-1
clone size: NA
D gene: TRBD2
J gene: TRBJ2-7
CDR3 DNA: TGCGCCAGCAGCGCTACTAGCGGGTATATGAACGAGCAGTACTTC
CDR3 protein: CASSATSGYMNEQYF

V gene: TRBV2
clone size: NA
D gene: NA
J gene: TRBJ2-2
CDR3 DNA: TGTGCCAGCAGGGAACAGGGCCCCACCGGGGAGCTGTTTTTT
CDR3 protein: CASREQGPTGELFF

V gene: TRBV27
clone size: NA
D gene: NA
J gene: TRBJ1-2
CDR3 DNA: TGTGCCAGCAGTGTAAATCGGGGACTCTACGTTGGTGGCTACACCTTC
CDR3 protein: CASSVNRGLYVGGYTF

V gene: TRBV7-6
clone size: NA
D gene: NA
J gene: TRBJ2-7
CDR3 DNA: TGTGCCAGCAGCTTAAACAGGGATTTTTACGAGCAGTACTTC
CDR3 protein: CASSLNRDFYEQYF

V gene: TRBV7-2
clone size: NA
D gene: NA
J gene: TRBJ2-3
CDR3 DNA: TGTGCCAGCAGCTTAGCGCGGGCACGCACAGATACGCAGTATTTT
CDR3 protein: CASSLARARTDTQYF

V gene: TRBV6-5
clone size: NA
D gene: TRBD1
J gene: TRBJ1-1
CDR3 DNA: TGTGCCAGCAGGCGACAGGGGGCGATTAACACTGAAGCTTTCTTT
CDR3 protein: CASRRQGAINTEAFF

V gene: TRBV7-2
clone size: NA
D gene: NA
J gene: TRBJ2-7
CDR3 DNA: TGTGCCAGCTCCACAGGGAGACGGGCCTACGAGCAGTACTTC
CDR3 protein: CASSTGRRAYEQYF

V gene: TRBV11-1
clone size: NA
D gene: NA
J gene: TRBJ2-2
CDR3 DNA: TGTGCCAGCAGCTTAGGCTTAGACACCGGGGAGCTGTTTTTT
CDR3 protein: CASSLGLDTGELFF

V gene: TRBV9
clone size: NA
D gene: NA
J gene: TRBJ1-4
CDR3 DNA: TGTGCCAGCAGCGGTGGAGCTGCAACTAATGAAAAACTGTTTTTT
CDR3 protein: CASSGGAATNEKLFF

V gene: TRBV13
clone size: once
D gene: TRBD2
J gene: TRBJ2-2
CDR3 DNA: TGTGCCAGCAAGTTCCCGGGAGGTCCGAACACCGGGGAGCTGTTTTTT
CDR3 protein: CASKFPGGPNTGELFF

V gene: TRBV3-1/TRBV3-2
clone size: NA
D gene: TRBD2
J gene: TRBJ2-3
CDR3 DNA: TGTGCCAGCAGCCAAAATCCTAGCGGGGGGGCCATGGCAGATACGCAGTATTTT
CDR3 protein: CASSQNPSGGAMADTQYF

V gene: TRBV3-1/TRBV3-2
clone size: NA
D gene: TRBD1
J gene: TRBJ2-7
CDR3 DNA: TGTGCCAGCAGCCCGGGACAGGATGTTACCTACGAGCAGTACTTC
CDR3 protein: CASSPGQDVTYEQYF

V gene: TRBV7-2
clone size: few
D gene: NA
J gene: TRBJ2-1
CDR3 DNA: TGTGCCAGCAGCCCCAAGTGGGGGCACTCCTACAATGAGCAGTTCTTC
CDR3 protein: CASSPKWGHSYNEQFF

V gene: TRBV6-5
clone size: NA
D gene: NA
J gene: TRBJ2-7
CDR3 DNA: TGTGCCAGCGGGGCCCTCCTTAGCGAGCAGTACTTC
CDR3 protein: CASGALLSEQYF

V gene: TRBV6-5
clone size: NA
D gene: TRBD2
J gene: TRBJ2-7
CDR3 DNA: TGTGCCAGCAGTTACGGCAGGGAGGGCTACGAGCAGTACTTC
CDR3 protein: CASSYGREGYEQYF

V gene: TRBV2
clone size: NA
D gene: NA
J gene: TRBJ1-5
CDR3 DNA: TGTGCCAGCGGGGAGGGGGTTCAGCCCCAGCATTTT
CDR3 protein: CASGEGVQPQHF

V gene: TRBV5-1
clone size: NA
D gene: TRBD2
J gene: TRBJ2-1
CDR3 DNA: TGCGCCAGCAGCTTGAATGGCGGGGGGCGGACTAATGAGCAGTTCTTC
CDR3 protein: CASSLNGGGRTNEQFF

V gene: TRBV9
clone size: NA
D gene: NA
J gene: TRBJ1-2
CDR3 DNA: TGTGCCAGCAGCGTACGCTCGACAGCTAACTATGGCTACACCTTC
CDR3 protein: CASSVRSTANYGYTF

V gene: TRBV18
clone size: NA
D gene: TRBD1
J gene: TRBJ1-5
CDR3 DNA: TGTGCCAGCTCACCATCCGGGACAGGGGGCGGCAATCAGCCCCAGCATTTT
CDR3 protein: CASSPSGTGGGNQPQHF

V gene: TRBV13
clone size: NA
D gene: NA
J gene: TRBJ1-1
CDR3 DNA: TGTGCCAGCAGCTCAAGGACAGCTGGTTTCTTT
CDR3 protein: CASSSRTAGFF

V gene: TRBV30
clone size: NA
D gene: NA
J gene: TRBJ1-1
CDR3 DNA: TGTGCCTGGAGTGTAACCGGCACTGAAGCTTTCTTT
CDR3 protein: CAWSVTGTEAFF

V gene: TRBV28
clone size: NA
D gene: TRBD2
J gene: TRBJ2-1
CDR3 DNA: TGTGCCAGCAGTGGGGGGGTCATACACAATGAGCAGTTCTTC
CDR3 protein: CASSGGVIHNEQFF

V gene: TRBV11-2
clone size: NA
D gene: NA
J gene: TRBJ1-4
CDR3 DNA: TGTGCCAGCAGCCTTCGGTCATCGACTAATGAAAAACTGTTTTTT
CDR3 protein: CASSLRSSTNEKLFF

V gene: TRBV19
clone size: once
D gene: TRBD2
J gene: TRBJ2-7
CDR3 DNA: TGTGCCAGTAGTCGGGGGGACCTCTACTACGAGCAGTACTTC
CDR3 protein: CASSRGDLYYEQYF

V gene: TRBV2
clone size: NA
D gene: TRBD1
J gene: TRBJ1-4
CDR3 DNA: TGTGCCAGCAGTACTCCCGGGACAGGGAGTGAAAAACTGTTTTTT
CDR3 protein: CASSTPGTGSEKLFF

V gene: TRBV6-4
clone size: once
D gene: TRBD2
J gene: TRBJ2-2
CDR3 DNA: TGTGCCAGCACGGCCCTAGCGGGAGACACCGGGGAGCTGTTTTTT
CDR3 protein: CASTALAGDTGELFF

V gene: TRBV3-1/TRBV3-2
clone size: NA
D gene: TRBD2
J gene: TRBJ2-7
CDR3 DNA: TGTGCCAGCAGCCAAGGGCCCCTGGCGGGAGTTTCCTACGAGCAGTACTTC
CDR3 protein: CASSQGPLAGVSYEQYF

V gene: TRBV6-5
clone size: NA
D gene: NA
J gene: TRBJ1-6
CDR3 DNA: TGTGCCACTAGATCATCAGCCTATAATTCACCCCTCCACTTT
CDR3 protein: CATRSSAYNSPLHF

V gene: TRBV4-2
clone size: NA
D gene: TRBD1
J gene: TRBJ1-1
CDR3 DNA: TGTGCCAGCAGCCGCGGGACAGGGGGCAGGGATGAGGCTTTCTTT
CDR3 protein: CASSRGTGGRDEAFF

V gene: TRBV4-2
clone size: NA
D gene: TRBD2
J gene: TRBJ2-3
CDR3 DNA: TGTGCCAGCAGCCAAGATGCGACTAGCGGGTCGTACACAGATACGCAGTATTTT
CDR3 protein: CASSQDATSGSYTDTQYF

V gene: TRBV7-2
clone size: NA
D gene: NA
J gene: TRBJ2-5
CDR3 DNA: TGTGCCAGCAGCATGAGACTAGATGGAGAGACCCAGTACTTC
CDR3 protein: CASSMRLDGETQYF

V gene: TRBV5-1
clone size: NA
D gene: TRBD2
J gene: TRBJ2-1
CDR3 DNA: TGCGCCAGCAGCTTGGCCCCGGGACTAGCGGTCTACAATGAGCAGTTCTTC
CDR3 protein: CASSLAPGLAVYNEQFF

V gene: TRBV30
clone size: NA
D gene: NA
J gene: TRBJ1-2
CDR3 DNA: TGTGCCTGGACCCAGGGGCGAGGGCTCCACTATGGCTACACCTTC
CDR3 protein: CAWTQGRGLHYGYTF

V gene: TRBV7-9
clone size: NA
D gene: NA
J gene: TRBJ2-7
CDR3 DNA: TGTGCCAGCAGCTTTGGGGGGGACACCTACGAGCAGTACTTC
CDR3 protein: CASSFGGDTYEQYF

V gene: TRBV30
clone size: once
D gene: TRBD2
J gene: TRBJ2-2
CDR3 DNA: TGTGCCTGGAGGGGACTAGCGGGATCTAACACCGGGGAGCTGTTTTTT
CDR3 protein: CAWRGLAGSNTGELFF

V gene: TRBV9
clone size: NA
D gene: TRBD2
J gene: TRBJ2-5
CDR3 DNA: TGTGCCAGCGGTAGGAGCGGGGGGTGGGAGACCCAGTACTTC
CDR3 protein: CASGRSGGWETQYF

V gene: TRBV23-1
clone size: once
D gene: NA
J gene: TRBJ2-2
CDR3 DNA: TGCGCCAGCAGTCAATGTACCAGGGGCACCGGGGAGCTGTTTTTT
CDR3 protein: CASSQCTRGTGELFF